This paragraph reports one TCR beta chain. A far larger clone is off by one base, so a read error is likely. Primers targeting TRAV and TRBV primed first-strand cDNA, covering alpha and beta chains. TCR amplification involved roughly 21 PCR cycles with a constant-region primer and V-primer adapter. TCRdb itself ran the reads through MiXCR, one entry per CDR3 protein. The sample records roughly 36,000 distinct CDR3 sequences, less than 40% being singletons. Time point: before trial treatment. The treatment that donors received included nivolumab, ipilimumab, aspirin, low-dose cyclophosphamide and low-dose radiotherapy. Patients deemed eligible presented with advanced solid tumors lacking tumor-infiltrating lymphocytes. These data belong to a study of low-dose radiotherapy and immunotherapy resistance in tumors. This CDR3 has 17 residues.

The chain employs TRBV1 and TRBJ2-3; the table gives TRBD2 as D, unverified against the DNA. TRBV1 is reported as a pseudogene. Sequenced material: PBMCs, taken before treatment. The receptor's source is a male donor with gallbladder cancer. As DNA, the CDR3 is TGTGCCAGCAGCCCTGGGGGAGGACTCGAGCGGACAGATACGCAGTATTTT. This translates into CASSPGGGLERTDTQYF.